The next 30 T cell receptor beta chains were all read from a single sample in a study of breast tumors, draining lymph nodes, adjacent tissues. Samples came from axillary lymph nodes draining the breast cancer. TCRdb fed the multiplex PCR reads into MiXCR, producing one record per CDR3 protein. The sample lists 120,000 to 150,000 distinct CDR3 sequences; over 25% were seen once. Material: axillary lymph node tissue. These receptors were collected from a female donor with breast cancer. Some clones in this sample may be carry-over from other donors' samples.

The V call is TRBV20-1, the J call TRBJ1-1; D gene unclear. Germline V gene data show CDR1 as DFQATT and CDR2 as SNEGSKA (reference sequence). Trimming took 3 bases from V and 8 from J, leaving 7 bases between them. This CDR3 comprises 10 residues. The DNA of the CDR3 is TGCAGTGCTAGGGGCAGCGAAGCTTTCTTT. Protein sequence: CSARGSEAFF.

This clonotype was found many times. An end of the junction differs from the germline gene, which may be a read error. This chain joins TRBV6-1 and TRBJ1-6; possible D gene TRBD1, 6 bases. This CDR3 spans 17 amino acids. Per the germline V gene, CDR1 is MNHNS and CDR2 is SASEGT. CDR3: CASSQAGTWDISSPLHF. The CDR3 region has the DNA TGTGCCAGCAGTCAAGCGGGTACCTGGGACATTTCCTCACCCCTCCACTTT.

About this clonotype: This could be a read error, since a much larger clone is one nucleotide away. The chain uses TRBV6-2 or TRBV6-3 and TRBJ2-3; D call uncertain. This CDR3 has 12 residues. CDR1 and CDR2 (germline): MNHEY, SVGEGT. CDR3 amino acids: CASSRLPDTQCF. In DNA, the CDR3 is TGTGCCAGCAGTCGGCTTCCAGATACGCAGTGTTTT.

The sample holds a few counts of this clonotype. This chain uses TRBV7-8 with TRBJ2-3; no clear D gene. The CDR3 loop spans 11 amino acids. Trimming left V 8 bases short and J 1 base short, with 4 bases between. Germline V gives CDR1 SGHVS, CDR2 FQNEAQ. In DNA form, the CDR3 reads TGTGCCAGCGGGGGCACAGATACGCAGTATTTT. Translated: CASGGTDTQYF.

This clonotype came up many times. CDR3 sequence (DNA): TGTGCCAGCAGTCTCCCAATGGGACAGGGAAACGGCTACACCTTC. Its protein product is CASSLPMGQGNGYTF. The chain couples TRBV6-6 to TRBJ1-2; TRBD1 agrees at 9 bases. Germline CDR1 and CDR2: MNHNY and SVGAGI (reference sequence). V was clipped by 5 bases and J by 8 bases; unmatched bases: 12. The CDR3 is 15 amino acids.

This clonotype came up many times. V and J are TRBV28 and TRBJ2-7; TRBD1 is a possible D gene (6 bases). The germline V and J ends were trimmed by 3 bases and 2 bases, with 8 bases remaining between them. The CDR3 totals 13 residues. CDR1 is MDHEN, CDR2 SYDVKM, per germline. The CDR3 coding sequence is TGTGCCAGCAGTTTCCACAGGGCCTACGAGCAGTACTTC. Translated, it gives CASSFHRAYEQYF. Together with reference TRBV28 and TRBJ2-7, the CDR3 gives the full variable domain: DVKVTQSSRYLVKRTGEKVFLECVQDMDHENMFWYRQDPGLGLRLIYFSYDVKMKEKGDIPEGYSVSREKKERFSLILESASTNQTSMYLCASSFHRAYEQYFGPGTRLTVT.

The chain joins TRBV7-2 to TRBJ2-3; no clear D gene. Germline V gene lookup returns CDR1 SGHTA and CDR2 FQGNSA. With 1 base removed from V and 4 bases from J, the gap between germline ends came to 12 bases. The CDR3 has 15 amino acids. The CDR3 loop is CASSLGHGVPDTQYF. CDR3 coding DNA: TGTGCCAGCAGCTTAGGACATGGCGTCCCAGATACGCAGTATTTT.

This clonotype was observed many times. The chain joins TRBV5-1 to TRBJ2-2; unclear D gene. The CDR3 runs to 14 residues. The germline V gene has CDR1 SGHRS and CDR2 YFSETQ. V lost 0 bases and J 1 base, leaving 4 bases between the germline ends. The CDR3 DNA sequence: TGCGCCAGCAGCTTGGTTCTGAACACCGGGGAGCTGTTTTTT. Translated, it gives CASSLVLNTGELFF.

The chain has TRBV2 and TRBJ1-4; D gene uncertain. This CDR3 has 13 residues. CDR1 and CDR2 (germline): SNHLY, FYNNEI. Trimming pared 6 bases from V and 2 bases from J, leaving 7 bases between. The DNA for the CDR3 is TGTGCCAGCAGATCCAGGACTAATGAAAAACTGTTTTTT. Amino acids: CASRSRTNEKLFF.

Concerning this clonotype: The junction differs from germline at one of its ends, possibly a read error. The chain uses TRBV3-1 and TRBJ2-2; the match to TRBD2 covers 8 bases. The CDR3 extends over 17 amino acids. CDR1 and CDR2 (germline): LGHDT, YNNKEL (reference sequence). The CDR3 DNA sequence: TGCGCCAGCAGCCAACGAAGCGGGGGTCTGGACACCGGGGAGCTGTTTTTT. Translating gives CASSQRSGGLDTGELFF.

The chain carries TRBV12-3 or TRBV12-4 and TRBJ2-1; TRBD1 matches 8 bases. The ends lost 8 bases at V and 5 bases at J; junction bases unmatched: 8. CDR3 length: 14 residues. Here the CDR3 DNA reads TGTGCCAGCGGATCCGGGACAGGACACAATGAGCAGTTCTTC. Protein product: CASGSGTGHNEQFF.

The CDR3 reads CATSRGSEGWAGYTF. The CDR3 DNA is TGTGCCACCAGCAGAGGTTCCGAAGGCTGGGCTGGCTACACCTTC. The chain is built from TRBV15 and TRBJ1-2; D gene ambiguous. CDR1 is LNHNV, CDR2 YYDKDF, per germline (reference sequence). This CDR3 is built from 15 residues. Trimming removed 1 base from V and 7 bases from J, with 16 bases in between.

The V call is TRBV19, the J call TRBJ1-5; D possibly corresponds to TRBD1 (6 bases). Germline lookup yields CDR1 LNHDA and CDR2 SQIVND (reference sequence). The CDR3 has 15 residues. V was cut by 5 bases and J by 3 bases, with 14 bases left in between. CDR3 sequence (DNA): TGTGCCAGTAGTGTCATCCGGGACATCAATCAGCCCCAGCATTTT. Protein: CASSVIRDINQPQHF.

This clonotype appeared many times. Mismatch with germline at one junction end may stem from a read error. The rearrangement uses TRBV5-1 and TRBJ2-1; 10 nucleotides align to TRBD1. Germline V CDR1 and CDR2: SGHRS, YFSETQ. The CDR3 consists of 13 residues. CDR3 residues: CASSSGTGVEQFF. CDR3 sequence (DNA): TGCGCTAGCAGCTCGGGGACAGGGGTTGAGCAGTTCTTC. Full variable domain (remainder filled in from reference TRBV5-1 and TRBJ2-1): KAGVTQTPRYLIKTRGQQVTLSCSPISGHRSVSWYQQTPGQGLQFLFEYFSETQRNKGNFPGRFSGRQFSNSRSEMNVSTLELGDSALYLCASSSGTGVEQFFGPGTRLTVL.

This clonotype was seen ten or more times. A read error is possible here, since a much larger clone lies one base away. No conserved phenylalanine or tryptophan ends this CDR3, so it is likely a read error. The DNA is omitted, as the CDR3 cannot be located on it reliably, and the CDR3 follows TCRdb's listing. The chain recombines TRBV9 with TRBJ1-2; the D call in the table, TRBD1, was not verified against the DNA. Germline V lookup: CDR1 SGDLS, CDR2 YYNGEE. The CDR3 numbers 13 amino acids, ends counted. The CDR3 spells CASSVAIGRDKTS.

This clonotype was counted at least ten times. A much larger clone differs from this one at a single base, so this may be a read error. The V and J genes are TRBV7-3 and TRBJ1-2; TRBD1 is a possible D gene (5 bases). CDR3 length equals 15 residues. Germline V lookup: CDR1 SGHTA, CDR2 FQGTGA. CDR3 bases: TGTGCCAGCAGCGTGGGACCTGGCCAGATGCATGGCTACCCCTTC. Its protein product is CASSVGPGQMHGYPF.

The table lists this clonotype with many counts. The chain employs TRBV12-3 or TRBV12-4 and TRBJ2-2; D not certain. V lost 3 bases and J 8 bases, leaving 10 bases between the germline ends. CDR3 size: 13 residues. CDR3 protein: CASSFLDLGELFF. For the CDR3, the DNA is TGTGCCAGCAGTTTCCTCGATTTGGGGGAGCTGTTTTTT.

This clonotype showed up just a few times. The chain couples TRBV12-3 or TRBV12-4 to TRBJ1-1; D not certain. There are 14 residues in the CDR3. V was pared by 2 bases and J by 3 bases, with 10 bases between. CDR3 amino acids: CASSLMVPDTEAFF. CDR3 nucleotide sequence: TGTGCCAGCAGTTTAATGGTCCCGGACACTGAAGCTTTCTTT.

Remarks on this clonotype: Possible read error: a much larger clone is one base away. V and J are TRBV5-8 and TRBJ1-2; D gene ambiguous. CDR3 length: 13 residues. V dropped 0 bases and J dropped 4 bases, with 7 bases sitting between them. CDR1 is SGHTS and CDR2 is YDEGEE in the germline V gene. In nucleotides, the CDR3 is TGTGCCAGCAGCTTGGAGCCAACCTATGGCTACACCTTC. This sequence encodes CASSLEPTYGYTF.

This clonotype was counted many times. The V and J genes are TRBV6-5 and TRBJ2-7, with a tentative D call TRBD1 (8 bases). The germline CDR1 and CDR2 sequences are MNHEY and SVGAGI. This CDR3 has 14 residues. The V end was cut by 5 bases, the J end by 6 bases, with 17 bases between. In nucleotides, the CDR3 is TGTGCCAGCAGTCCATGGACAGGGACTACCGAGCAGTACTTC. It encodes CASSPWTGTTEQYF.

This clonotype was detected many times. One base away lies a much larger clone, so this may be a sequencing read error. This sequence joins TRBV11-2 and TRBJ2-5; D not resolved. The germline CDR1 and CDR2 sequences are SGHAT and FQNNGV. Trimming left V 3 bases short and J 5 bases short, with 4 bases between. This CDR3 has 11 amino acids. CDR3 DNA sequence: TGTGCCAGCAGCTTCGGGGAGACCCAGTACTTC. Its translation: CASSFGETQYF.

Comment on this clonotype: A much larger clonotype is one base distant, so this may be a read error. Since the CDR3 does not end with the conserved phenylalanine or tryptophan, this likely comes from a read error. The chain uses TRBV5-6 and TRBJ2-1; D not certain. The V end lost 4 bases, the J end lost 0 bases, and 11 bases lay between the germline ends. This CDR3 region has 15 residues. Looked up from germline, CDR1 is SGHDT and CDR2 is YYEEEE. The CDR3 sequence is CASSPSGHSYNEQFL. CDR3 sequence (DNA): TGTGCCAGCAGCCCTTCGGGCCACTCCTACAATGAGCAGTTCTTA.

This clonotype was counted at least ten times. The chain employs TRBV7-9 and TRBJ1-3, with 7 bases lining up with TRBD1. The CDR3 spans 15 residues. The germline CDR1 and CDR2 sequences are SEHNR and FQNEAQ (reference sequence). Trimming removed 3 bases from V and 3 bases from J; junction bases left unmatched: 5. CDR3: CASSFDRERGNTIYF. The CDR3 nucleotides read TGTGCCAGCAGCTTCGACAGGGAGCGTGGAAACACCATATATTTT. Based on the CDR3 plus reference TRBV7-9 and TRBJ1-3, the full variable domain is DTGVSQNPRHKITKRGQNVTFRCDPISEHNRLYWYRQTLGQGPEFLTYFQNEAQLEKSRLLSDRFSAERPKGSFSTLEIQRTEQGDSAMYLCASSFDRERGNTIYFGEGSWLTVV.

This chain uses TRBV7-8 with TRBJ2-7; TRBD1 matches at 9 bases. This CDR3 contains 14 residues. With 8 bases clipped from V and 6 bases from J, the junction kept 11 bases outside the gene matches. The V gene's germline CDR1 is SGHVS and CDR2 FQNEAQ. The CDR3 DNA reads TGTGCCAGCGGGCATTCTACGACAGGGGGCGAGCAGTACTTC. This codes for CASGHSTTGGEQYF.

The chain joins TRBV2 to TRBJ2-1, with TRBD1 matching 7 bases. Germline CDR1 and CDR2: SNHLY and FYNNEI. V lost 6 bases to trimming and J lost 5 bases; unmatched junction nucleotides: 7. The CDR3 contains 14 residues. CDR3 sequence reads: CASRHGTANNEQFF. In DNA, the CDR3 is TGTGCCAGCAGACACGGGACAGCAAACAATGAGCAGTTCTTC.

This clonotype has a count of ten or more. The CDR3 spells CASSQRHGGAQSYTF. DNA for the CDR3: TGTGCCAGCAGCCAAAGGCATGGGGGGGCTCAAAGCTACACCTTC. V usage is TRBV11-2 and J usage is TRBJ1-2; perhaps TRBD1 as D (6 bases). Looked up from germline, CDR1 is SGHAT and CDR2 is FQNNGV. V dropped 5 bases and J dropped 9 bases, with 22 bases sitting between them. The length of the CDR3 is 15 residues.

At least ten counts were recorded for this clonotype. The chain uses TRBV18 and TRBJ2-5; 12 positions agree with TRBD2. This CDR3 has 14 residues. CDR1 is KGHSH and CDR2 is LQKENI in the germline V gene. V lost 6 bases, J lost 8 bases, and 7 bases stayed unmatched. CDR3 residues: CASSRTSGMSTQYF. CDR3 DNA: TGTGCCAGCTCCCGGACTAGCGGGATGAGTACCCAGTACTTC. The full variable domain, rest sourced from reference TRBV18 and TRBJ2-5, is NAGVMQNPRHLVRRRGQEARLRCSPMKGHSHVYWYRQLPEEGLKFMVYLQKENIIDESGMPKERFSAEFPKEGPSILRIQQVVRGDSAAYFCASSRTSGMSTQYFGPGTRLLVL.

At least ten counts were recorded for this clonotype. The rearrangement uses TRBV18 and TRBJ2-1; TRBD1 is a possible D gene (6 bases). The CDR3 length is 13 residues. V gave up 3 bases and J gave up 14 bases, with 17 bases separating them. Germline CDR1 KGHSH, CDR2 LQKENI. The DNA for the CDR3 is TGTGCCAGCTCACCGGGGGTGCAGGGGCTTAAGTTCTTC. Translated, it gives CASSPGVQGLKFF.

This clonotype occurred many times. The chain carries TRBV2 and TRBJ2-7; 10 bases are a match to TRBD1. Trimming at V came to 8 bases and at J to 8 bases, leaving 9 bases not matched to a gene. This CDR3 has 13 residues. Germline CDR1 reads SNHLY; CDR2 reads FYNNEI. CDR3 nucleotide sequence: TGTGCCAGCCACCGGGACAGGGGTAGTAAGCAGTACTTC. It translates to CASHRDRGSKQYF. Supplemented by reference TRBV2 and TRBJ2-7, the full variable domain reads EPEVTQTPSHQVTQMGQEVILRCVPISNHLYFYWYRQILGQKVEFLVSFYNNEISEKSEIFDDQFSVERPDGSNFTLKIRSTKLEDSAMYFCASHRDRGSKQYFGPGTRLTVT.

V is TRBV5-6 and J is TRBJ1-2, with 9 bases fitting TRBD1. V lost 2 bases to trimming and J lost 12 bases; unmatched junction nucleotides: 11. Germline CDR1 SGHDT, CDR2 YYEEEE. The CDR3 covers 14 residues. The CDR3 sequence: CASSFYRDRVGNTF. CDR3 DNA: TGTGCCAGCAGCTTCTACCGGGACAGGGTTGGAAACACCTTC.